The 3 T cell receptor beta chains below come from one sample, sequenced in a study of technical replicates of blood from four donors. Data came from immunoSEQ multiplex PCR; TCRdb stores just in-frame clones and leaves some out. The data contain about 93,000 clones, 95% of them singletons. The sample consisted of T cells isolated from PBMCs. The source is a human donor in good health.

The CDR3 DNA follows: TGCGCCAGCAGCTTTGGGTTAGCGGGAGAAGAGTACAATGAGCAGTTCTTC. Translated: CASSFGLAGEEYNEQFF. V usage is TRBV5-1 and J usage is TRBJ2-1; TRBD2 matches 9 bases. The CDR3 spans 17 residues. The germline V gene has CDR1 SGHRS and CDR2 YFSETQ. Losses at the gene ends were 2 bases for V and 4 bases for J; bases not matched to a gene: 10.

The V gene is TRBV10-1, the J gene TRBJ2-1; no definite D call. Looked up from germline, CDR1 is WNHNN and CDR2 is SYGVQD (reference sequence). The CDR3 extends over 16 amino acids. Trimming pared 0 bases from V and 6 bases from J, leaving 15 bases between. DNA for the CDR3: TGCGCCAGCAGTGAGTCTAAGCTCCGACACCTCAATGAGCAGTTCTTC. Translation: CASSESKLRHLNEQFF.

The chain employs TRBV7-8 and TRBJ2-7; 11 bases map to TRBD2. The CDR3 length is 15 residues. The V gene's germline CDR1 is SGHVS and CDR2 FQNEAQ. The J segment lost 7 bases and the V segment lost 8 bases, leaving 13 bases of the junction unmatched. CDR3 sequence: CASSENVAGGGEQYF. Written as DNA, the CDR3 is TGTGCCAGCTCTGAGAACGTAGCGGGAGGGGGTGAGCAGTACTTC.